What follows describes a single T cell receptor beta chain. Antigen unknown. The CDR3 runs 15 residues. CDR1 is LGHNA, CDR2 YNFKEQ, per germline. The junction had 1 base not matched to a gene; V was cut back by 1 base and J by 6 bases. This record belongs to a study of cytomegalovirus exposure and HLA in healthy donors. Vbeta (60) and Jbeta (13) primers were used in the PCR. The protocol was immunoSEQ multiplex PCR, while the TCRdb copy is restricted to in-frame clones and leaves out a portion. Of about 180,000 clones in the sample, just under 80% were seen once. Whole-study results and caveats: The investigators catalogued about 170 TCR beta chains as cytomegalovirus-associated.

J is TRBJ1-4 and V is TRBV4-2; TRBD1 matches at 11 bases. Specimen: PBMCs. This TCR was sampled from a young man in good health and CMV-seronegative. DNA of the CDR3: TGTGCCAGCAGCCAAGCGGGACAGGGGGATGAAAAACTGTTTTTT. It specifies CASSQAGQGDEKLFF.